This T cell receptor beta chain was obtained from a study of long-term antiretroviral therapy in people with HIV. At survey level, the immunoSEQ assay was run in its v3.0 version. The sequencing target was 40,000-50,000 T-cell genomes per sample. Data came from immunoSEQ multiplex PCR; TCRdb stores just in-frame clones and leaves some out. In the table there are around 23,000 clones, roughly four fifths of which are singletons. General study results and limits: Clones that had undergone expansion before ART prevailed in the repertoire throughout all time points.

With regard to this clone: Its antigen is as yet unknown.

Inclusion required at least two post-ART and at least one pre-ART PBMC samples. Samples held roughly 1-11 million cryopreserved PBMC, and DNA extraction followed. The clonotype comes from a young man with HIV. The sequenced sample was unsorted PBMCs, obtained 4.4 years after starting antiretroviral therapy.

Written as DNA, the CDR3 is TGTGCCAGCAGCATCCTAGCGGGAAGTCTAATTGGTACGCAGTATTTT. This translates into CASSILAGSLIGTQYF. The V and J genes are TRBV7-2 and TRBJ2-3; TRBD2 aligns across 9 bases. The V gene end was trimmed by 5 bases and the J gene end by 8 bases; junction bases not matched to a gene: 14. Germline values: CDR1 SGHTA, CDR2 FQGNSA. The CDR3 is 16 amino acids. The complete variable domain, with remaining parts taken from reference TRBV7-2 and TRBJ2-3, reads GAGVSQSPSNKVTEKGKDVELRCDPISGHTALYWYRQSLGQGLEFLIYFQGNSAPDKSGLPSDRFSAERTGGSVSTLTIQRTQQEDSAVYLCASSILAGSLIGTQYFGPGTRLTVL.